This entry describes one T cell receptor (beta chain). What it binds is not known. These data belong to a study of blood T cells in healthy people across ages. The second PCR ran about 6 to 12 cycles with a sample-barcoded 5' primer and J-beta primers. Every sample gave at least 2.5 million paired-end reads containing CDR3. TCRdb redid the calling of the 5' RACE reads with MiXCR, one entry per CDR3 protein. This table has approximately 1,000,000 distinct CDR3 sequences, under 45% appearing once. The study's findings and limits: Diversity figures derived from one million T cells were judged to underestimate the true value.

Input material: blood. This TCR derives from a woman aged 55-69 years in good health.

The CDR3 coding sequence is TGTGCCAGCAGCCCAAGGACAGTCGGGGGAAACACCATATATTTT. Protein: CASSPRTVGGNTIYF. The rearrangement links TRBV7-2 to TRBJ1-3; possible D gene TRBD1, 6 bases. Germline CDR1 reads SGHTA; CDR2 reads FQGNSA. The V and J ends lost 5 bases and 4 bases respectively, with 15 bases between them. The CDR3 consists of 15 residues.